This T cell receptor beta chain was sequenced in a study of breast tumors, draining lymph nodes, adjacent tissues. The sample holds many counts of this clonotype. Its antigen is unidentified. Notes on the study in general: Data only fit, rather than demonstrated, lymph node origin of most tumor T cells.

TCRdb reprocessed the multiplex PCR reads via MiXCR and lists one record per CDR3 protein. The data contain 20,000 to 25,000 distinct CDR3 sequences, 45% to 60% of them singletons. V shed 6 bases and J shed 2 bases, with 11 bases lying between them. The CDR3 runs 14 residues. The V gene's germline CDR1 is MDHEN and CDR2 SYDVKM. This TCR was sampled from a female donor with breast cancer. Some clones in this sample may be carry-over from other donors' samples. The sample taken for sequencing was breast tumor tissue. V and J are TRBV28 and TRBJ1-5, with no clear D. Written as DNA, the CDR3 is TGTGCCAGCAGCAGACCTGGGGGCAATCAGCCCCAGCATTTT. Translating gives CASSRPGGNQPQHF.